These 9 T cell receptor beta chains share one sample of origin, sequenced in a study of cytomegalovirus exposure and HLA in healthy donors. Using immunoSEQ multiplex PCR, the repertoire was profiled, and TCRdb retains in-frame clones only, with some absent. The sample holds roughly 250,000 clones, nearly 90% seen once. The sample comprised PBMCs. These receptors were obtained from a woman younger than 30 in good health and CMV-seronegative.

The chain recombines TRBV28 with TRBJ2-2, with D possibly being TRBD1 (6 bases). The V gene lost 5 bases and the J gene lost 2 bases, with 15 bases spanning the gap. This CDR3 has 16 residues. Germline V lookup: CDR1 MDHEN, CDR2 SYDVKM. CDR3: CASSRIVQGNTGELFF. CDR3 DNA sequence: TGTGCCAGCAGTCGCATCGTACAGGGAAACACCGGGGAGCTGTTTTTT.

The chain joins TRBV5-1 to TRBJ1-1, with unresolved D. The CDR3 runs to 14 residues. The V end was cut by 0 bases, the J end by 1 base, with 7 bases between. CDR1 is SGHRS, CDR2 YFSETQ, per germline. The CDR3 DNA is TGCGCCAGCAGCTTGGGCCACACGAACACTGAAGCTTTCTTT. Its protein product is CASSLGHTNTEAFF. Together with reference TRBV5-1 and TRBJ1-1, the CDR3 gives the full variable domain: KAGVTQTPRYLIKTRGQQVTLSCSPISGHRSVSWYQQTPGQGLQFLFEYFSETQRNKGNFPGRFSGRQFSNSRSEMNVSTLELGDSALYLCASSLGHTNTEAFFGQGTRLTVV.

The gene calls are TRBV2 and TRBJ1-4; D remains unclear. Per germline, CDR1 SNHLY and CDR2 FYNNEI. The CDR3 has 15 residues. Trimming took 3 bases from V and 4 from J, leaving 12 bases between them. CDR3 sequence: CASSDSGRLNEKLFF. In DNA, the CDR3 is TGTGCCAGCAGTGACTCGGGTCGACTTAATGAAAAACTGTTTTTT.

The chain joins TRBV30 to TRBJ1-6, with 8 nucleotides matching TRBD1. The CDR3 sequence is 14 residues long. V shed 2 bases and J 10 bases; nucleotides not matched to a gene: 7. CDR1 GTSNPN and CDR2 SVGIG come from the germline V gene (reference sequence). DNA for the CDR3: TGTGCCTGGAGTACGAGACAGGGGCCCTCACCCCTCCACTTT. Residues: CAWSTRQGPSPLHF.

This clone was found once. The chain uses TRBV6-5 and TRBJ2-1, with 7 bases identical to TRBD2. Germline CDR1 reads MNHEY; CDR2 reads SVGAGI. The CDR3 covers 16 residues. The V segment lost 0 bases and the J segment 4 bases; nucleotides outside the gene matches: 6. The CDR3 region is CASSYSRSGIYNEQFF. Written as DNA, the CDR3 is TGTGCCAGCAGTTACTCGAGAAGCGGGATATACAATGAGCAGTTCTTC.

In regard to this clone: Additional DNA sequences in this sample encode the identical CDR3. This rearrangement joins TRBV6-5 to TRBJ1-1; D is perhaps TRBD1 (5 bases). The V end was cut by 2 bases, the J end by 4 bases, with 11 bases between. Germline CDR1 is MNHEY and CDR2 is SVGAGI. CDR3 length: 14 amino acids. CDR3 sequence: CASSYSGGGTEAFF. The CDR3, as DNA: TGTGCCAGCAGTTACAGCGGGGGAGGCACTGAAGCTTTCTTT.

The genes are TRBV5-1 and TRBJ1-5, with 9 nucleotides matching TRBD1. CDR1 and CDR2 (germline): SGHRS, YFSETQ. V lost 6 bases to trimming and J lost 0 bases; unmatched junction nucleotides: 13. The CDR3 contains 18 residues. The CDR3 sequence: CASTRGGQGSYSNQPQHF. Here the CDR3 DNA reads TGCGCCAGCACCCGTGGGGGACAGGGATCATATAGCAATCAGCCCCAGCATTTT.

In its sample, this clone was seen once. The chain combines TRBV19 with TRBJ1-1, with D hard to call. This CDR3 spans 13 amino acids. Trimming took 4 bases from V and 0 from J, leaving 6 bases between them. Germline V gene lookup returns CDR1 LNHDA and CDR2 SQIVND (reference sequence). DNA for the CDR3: TGTGCCAGTAGTAGGGCGATGAACACTGAAGCTTTCTTT. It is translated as CASSRAMNTEAFF.

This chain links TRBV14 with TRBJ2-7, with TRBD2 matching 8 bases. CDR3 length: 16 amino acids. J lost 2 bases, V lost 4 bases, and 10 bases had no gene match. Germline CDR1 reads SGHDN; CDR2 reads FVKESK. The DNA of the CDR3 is TGTGCCAGCAGCCGTCCGGGACTAGGGTCCGCCTACGAGCAGTACGTC. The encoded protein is CASSRPGLGSAYEQYV.